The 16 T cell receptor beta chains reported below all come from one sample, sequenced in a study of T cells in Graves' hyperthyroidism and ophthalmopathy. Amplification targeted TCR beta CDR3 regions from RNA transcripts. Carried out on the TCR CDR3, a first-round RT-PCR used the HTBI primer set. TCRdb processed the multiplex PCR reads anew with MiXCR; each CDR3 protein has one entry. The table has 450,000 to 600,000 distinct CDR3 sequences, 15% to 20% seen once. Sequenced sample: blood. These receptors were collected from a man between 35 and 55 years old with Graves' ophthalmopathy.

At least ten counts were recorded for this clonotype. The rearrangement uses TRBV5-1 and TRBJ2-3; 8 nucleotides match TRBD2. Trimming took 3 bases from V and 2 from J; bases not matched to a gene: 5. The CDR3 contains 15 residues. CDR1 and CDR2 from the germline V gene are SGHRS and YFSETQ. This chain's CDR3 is CASSYSGEYTDTQYF. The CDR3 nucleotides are TGCGCCAGCAGCTATAGCGGGGAGTACACAGATACGCAGTATTTT.

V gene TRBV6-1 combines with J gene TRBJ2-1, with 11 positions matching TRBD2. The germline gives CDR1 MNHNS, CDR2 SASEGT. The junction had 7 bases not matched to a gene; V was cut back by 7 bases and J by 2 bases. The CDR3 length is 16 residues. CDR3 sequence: CASKSLAGGTYNEQFF. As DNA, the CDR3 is TGTGCCAGCAAATCTCTAGCGGGAGGAACCTACAATGAGCAGTTCTTC.

CDR3 in amino acids: CSVGCRLDGYTF. The CDR3 DNA follows: TGCAGCGTTGGATGTAGGTTGGATGGCTACACCTTC. The genes are TRBV29-1 and TRBJ1-2; D is ambiguous. The CDR3 runs to 12 residues. Germline V CDR1 and CDR2: SQVTM, ANQGSEA. Trimming cost V 4 bases and J 6 bases, with 12 bases left between them. Variable domain in full (rest from reference TRBV29-1 and TRBJ1-2): SAVISQKPSRDICQRGTSLTIQCQVDSQVTMMFWYRQQPGQSLTLIATANQGSEATYESGFVIDKFPISRPNLTFSTLTVSNMSPEDSSIYLCSVGCRLDGYTFGSGTRLTVV.

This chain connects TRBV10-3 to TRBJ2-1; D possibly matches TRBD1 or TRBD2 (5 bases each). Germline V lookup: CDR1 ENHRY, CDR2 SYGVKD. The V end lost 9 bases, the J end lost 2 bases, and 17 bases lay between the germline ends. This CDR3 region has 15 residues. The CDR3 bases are TGTGCCATAAGGGAAAAGGGACGAACCTACAATGAGCAGTTCTTC. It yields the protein CAIREKGRTYNEQFF.

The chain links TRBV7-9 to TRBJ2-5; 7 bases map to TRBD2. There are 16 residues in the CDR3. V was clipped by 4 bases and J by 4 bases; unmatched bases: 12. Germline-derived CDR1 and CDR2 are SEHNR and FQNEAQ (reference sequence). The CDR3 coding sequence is TGTGCCAGCAGCTCCGGGTCGGGGAGGGACGGAGAGACCCAGTACTTC. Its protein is CASSSGSGRDGETQYF.

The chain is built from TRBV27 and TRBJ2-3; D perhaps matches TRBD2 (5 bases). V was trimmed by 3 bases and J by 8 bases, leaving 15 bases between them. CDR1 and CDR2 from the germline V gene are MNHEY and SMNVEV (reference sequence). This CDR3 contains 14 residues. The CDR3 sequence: CASSLGGPGGTQYF. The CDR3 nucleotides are TGTGCCAGCAGTTTGGGCGGTCCCGGAGGTACGCAGTATTTT.

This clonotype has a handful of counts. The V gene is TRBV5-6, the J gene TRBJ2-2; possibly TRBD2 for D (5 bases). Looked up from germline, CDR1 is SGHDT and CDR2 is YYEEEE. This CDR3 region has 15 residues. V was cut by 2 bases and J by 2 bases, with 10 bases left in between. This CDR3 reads CASSFPLANTGELFF. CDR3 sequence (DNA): TGTGCCAGCAGCTTCCCCCTAGCTAACACCGGGGAGCTGTTTTTT.

CDR3 in DNA: TGCGCCAGCAGCTTGGGGACGCCCGGGGAGCAGTACTTC. Translated, it gives CASSLGTPGEQYF. This chain joins TRBV5-1 and TRBJ2-7; D unclear. Germline CDR1 SGHRS, CDR2 YFSETQ. This CDR3 is built from 13 residues. Trimming removed 0 bases at V and 7 bases at J, with 11 bases between.

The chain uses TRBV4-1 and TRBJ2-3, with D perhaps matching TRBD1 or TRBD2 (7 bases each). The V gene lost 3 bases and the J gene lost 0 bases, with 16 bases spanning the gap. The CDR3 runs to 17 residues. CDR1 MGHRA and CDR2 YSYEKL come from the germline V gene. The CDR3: CASSHAQGGGSTDTQYF. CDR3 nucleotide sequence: TGCGCCAGCAGCCATGCTCAGGGGGGGGGGAGCACAGATACGCAGTATTTT.

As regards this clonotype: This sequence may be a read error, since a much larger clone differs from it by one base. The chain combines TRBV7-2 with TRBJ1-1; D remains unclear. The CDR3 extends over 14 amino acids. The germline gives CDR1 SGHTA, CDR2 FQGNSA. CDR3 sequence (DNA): TGTGCCGGCAGCCAAGGACGGATGAACACTGAAGCTTTCTTT. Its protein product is CAGSQGRMNTEAFF.

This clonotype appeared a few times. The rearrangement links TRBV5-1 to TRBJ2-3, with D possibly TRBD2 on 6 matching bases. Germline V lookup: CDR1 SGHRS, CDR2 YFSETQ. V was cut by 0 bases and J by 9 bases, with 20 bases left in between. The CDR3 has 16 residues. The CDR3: CASSLDNSGLPGTQYF. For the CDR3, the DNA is TGCGCCAGCAGCTTGGATAATAGCGGCTTACCGGGGACGCAGTATTTT.

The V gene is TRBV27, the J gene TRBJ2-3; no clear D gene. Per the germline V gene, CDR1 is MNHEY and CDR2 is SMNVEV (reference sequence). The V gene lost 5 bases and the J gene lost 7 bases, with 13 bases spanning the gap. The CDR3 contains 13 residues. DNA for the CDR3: TGTGCCAGCAGTACCCCCCCCCCCAATACGCAGTATTTT. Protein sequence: CASSTPPPNTQYF.

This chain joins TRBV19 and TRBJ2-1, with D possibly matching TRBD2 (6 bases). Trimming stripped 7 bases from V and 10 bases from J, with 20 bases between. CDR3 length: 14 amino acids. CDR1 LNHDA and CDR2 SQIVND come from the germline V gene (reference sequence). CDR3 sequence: CASTRGAAGMEQFF. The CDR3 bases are TGTGCCAGTACCCGAGGGGCTGCGGGAATGGAGCAGTTCTTC. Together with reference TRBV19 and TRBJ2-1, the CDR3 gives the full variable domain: DGGITQSPKYLFRKEGQNVTLSCEQNLNHDAMYWYRQDPGQGLRLIYYSQIVNDFQKGDIAEGYSVSREKKESFPLTVTSAQKNPTAFYLCASTRGAAGMEQFFGPGTRLTVL.

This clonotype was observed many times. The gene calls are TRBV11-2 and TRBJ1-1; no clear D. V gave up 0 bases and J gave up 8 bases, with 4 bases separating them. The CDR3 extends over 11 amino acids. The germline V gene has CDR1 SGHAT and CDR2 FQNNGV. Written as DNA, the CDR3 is TGTGCCAGCAGCTTAGAAGTCGAAGCTTTCTTT. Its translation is CASSLEVEAFF.

The CDR3 DNA reads as TGTGCCAGCAGCCAAACACCACAGGACTATGGCTACACCTTC. Amino acid sequence: CASSQTPQDYGYTF. This chain links TRBV3-1 with TRBJ1-2, with a weak D call TRBD1 (5 bases). The V gene lost 2 bases and the J gene lost 3 bases, with 10 bases spanning the gap. Germline V CDR1 and CDR2: LGHDT, YNNKEL (reference sequence). This CDR3 is built from 14 residues.

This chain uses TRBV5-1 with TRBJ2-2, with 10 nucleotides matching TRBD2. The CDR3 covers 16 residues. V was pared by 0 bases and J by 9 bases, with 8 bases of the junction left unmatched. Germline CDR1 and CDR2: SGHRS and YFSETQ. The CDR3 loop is CASSLASGSSDRELFF. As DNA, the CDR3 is TGCGCCAGCAGCTTGGCTAGCGGGAGTTCTGACCGGGAGCTGTTTTTT.